A single sample is the source of the 5 T cell receptor beta chains below, sequenced in a study of T cell repertoires in cytomegalovirus infection. TCRdb reanalysed the reads using MiXCR and keeps one entry per CDR3 protein. The sample has a few hundred thousand distinct CDR3 sequences, roughly 43% seen once. Their recognized antigens are unknown. The sequencing here drew on cultured PBMCs, taken from culture after CMV antigen stimulation. The origin of the receptors is a human donor in good health (CMV status not recorded). Some clones in this sample may be carry-over from other donors' samples.

V and J are TRBV19 and TRBJ1-5; D gene ambiguous. The V gene lost 4 bases and the J gene lost 0 bases, with 4 bases spanning the gap. The V gene's germline CDR1 is LNHDA and CDR2 SQIVND (reference sequence). The CDR3 covers 13 residues. CDR3 nucleotide sequence: TGTGCCAGTAGTAGAAATAGCAATCAGCCCCAGCATTTT. Translated, it gives CASSRNSNQPQHF.

CDR3 DNA sequence: TGTGCCAGCAGACCTTCCGGCGAAACGGCTCGTGGCTACACCTTC. Translation gives CASRPSGETARGYTF. The V call is TRBV11-2, the J call TRBJ1-2; D call uncertain. The CDR3 runs to 15 residues. Deletions cut 6 bases from V and 7 bases from J, with 21 bases between. The germline gives CDR1 SGHAT, CDR2 FQNNGV.

In its sample, this clonotype was seen a few times. CDR3 amino acids: CASSREEGTEAFF. Written as DNA, the CDR3 is TGCGCCAGCAGCCGCGAAGAGGGGACTGAAGCTTTCTTT. This chain joins TRBV4-1 and TRBJ1-1, with D possibly TRBD1 on 5 matching bases. Trimming took off 4 bases at V and 5 bases at J, with 11 bases between the two ends. CDR3 length equals 13 residues. CDR1 and CDR2 (germline): MGHRA, YSYEKL.

This clonotype showed up just a few times. The genes are TRBV4-1 and TRBJ2-6, with D unresolved. This CDR3 is built from 15 residues. Germline V CDR1 and CDR2: MGHRA, YSYEKL. V was trimmed by 1 base and J by 4 bases, leaving 8 bases between them. The CDR3 loop reads CASSQVGMGANVLTF. CDR3 in DNA: TGCGCCAGCAGCCAAGTGGGCATGGGGGCCAACGTCCTGACTTTC.

This clonotype was recorded many times. The J gene is TRBJ2-7, the V gene TRBV7-2; D unresolved. In germline, CDR1 is SGHTA, CDR2 FQGNSA. The CDR3 spans 15 residues. Trimming removed 2 bases from V and 3 bases from J, with 14 bases in between. The CDR3 loop reads CASSLNAGEFYEQYF. The CDR3 nucleotides read TGTGCCAGCAGCTTAAACGCCGGAGAGTTCTACGAGCAGTACTTC. The variable domain in full, with the rest retrieved from reference TRBV7-2 and TRBJ2-7, is GAGVSQSPSNKVTEKGKDVELRCDPISGHTALYWYRQSLGQGLEFLIYFQGNSAPDKSGLPSDRFSAERTGGSVSTLTIQRTQQEDSAVYLCASSLNAGEFYEQYFGPGTRLTVT.